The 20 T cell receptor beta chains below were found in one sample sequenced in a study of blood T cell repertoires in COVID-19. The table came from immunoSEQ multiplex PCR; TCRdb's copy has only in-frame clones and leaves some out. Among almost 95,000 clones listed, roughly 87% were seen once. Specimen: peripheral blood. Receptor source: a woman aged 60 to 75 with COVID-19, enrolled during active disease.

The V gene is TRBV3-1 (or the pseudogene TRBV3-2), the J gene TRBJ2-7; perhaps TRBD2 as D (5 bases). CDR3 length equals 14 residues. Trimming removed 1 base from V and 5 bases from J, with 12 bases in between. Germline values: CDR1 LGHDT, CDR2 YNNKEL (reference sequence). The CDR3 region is CASSQGKPSNEQYF. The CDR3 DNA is TGTGCCAGCAGCCAAGGCAAACCTAGCAACGAGCAGTACTTC.

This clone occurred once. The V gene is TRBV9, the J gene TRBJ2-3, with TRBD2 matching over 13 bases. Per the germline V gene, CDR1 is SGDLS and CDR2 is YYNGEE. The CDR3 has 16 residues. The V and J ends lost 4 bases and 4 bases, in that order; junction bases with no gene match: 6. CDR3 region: CASSIGLAGDPDTQYF. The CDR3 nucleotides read TGTGCCAGCAGCATTGGACTAGCGGGGGACCCAGATACGCAGTATTTT.

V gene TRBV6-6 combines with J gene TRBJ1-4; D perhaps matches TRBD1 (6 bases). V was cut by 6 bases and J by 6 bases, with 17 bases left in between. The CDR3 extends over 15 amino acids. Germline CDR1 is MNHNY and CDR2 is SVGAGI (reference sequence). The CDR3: CASRNYRGGDEKLFF. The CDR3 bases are TGTGCCAGCAGAAACTACCGAGGGGGGGATGAAAAACTGTTTTTT.

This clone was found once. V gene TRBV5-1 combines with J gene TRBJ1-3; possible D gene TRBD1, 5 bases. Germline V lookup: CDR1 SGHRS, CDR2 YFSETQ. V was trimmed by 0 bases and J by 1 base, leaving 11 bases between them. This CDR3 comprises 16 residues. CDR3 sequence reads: CASSLAGGWSGNTIYF. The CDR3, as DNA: TGCGCCAGCAGCTTGGCCGGGGGTTGGTCTGGAAACACCATATATTTT.

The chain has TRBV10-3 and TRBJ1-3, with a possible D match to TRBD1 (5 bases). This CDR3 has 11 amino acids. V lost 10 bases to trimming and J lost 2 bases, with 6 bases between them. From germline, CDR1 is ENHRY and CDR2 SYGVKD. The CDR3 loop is CATGTGNTIYF. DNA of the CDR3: TGTGCCACAGGGACTGGAAACACCATATATTTT.

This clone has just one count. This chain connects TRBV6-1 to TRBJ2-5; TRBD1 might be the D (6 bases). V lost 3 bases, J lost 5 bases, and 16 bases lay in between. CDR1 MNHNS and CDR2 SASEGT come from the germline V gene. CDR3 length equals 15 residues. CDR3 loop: CASSDPTGRWETQYF. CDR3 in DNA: TGTGCCAGCAGTGACCCGACAGGAAGATGGGAGACCCAGTACTTC.

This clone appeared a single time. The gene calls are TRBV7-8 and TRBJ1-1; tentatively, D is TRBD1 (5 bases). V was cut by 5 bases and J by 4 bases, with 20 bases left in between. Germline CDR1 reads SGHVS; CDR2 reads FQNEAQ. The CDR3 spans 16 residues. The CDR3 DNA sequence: TGTGCCAGCAGCAAATTAAAGTGGGGGGTGCGCACTGAAGCTTTCTTT. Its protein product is CASSKLKWGVRTEAFF. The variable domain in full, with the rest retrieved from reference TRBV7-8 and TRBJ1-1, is GAGVSQSPRYKVAKRGQDVALRCDPISGHVSLFWYQQALGQGPEFLTYFQNEAQLDKSGLPSDRFFAERPEGSVSTLKIQRTQQEDSAVYLCASSKLKWGVRTEAFFGQGTRLTVV.

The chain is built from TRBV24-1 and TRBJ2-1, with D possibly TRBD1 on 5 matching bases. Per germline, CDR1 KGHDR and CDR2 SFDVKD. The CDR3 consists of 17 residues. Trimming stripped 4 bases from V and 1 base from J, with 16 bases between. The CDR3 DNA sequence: TGTGCCACCAGTGAGGGTGGGGCGGTCCGGTCCTACAATGAGCAGTTCTTC. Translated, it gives CATSEGGAVRSYNEQFF.

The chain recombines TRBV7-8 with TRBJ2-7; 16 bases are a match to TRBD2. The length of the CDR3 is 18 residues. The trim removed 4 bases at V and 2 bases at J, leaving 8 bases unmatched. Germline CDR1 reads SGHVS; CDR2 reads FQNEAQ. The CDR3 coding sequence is TGTGCCAGCAGCTCCCATCGTGGGACTAGCGGGGGGGCCTACGAGCAGTACTTC. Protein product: CASSSHRGTSGGAYEQYF.

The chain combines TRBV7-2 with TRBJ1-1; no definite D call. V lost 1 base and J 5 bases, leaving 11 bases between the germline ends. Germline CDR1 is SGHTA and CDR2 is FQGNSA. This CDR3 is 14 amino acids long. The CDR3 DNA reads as TGTGCCAGCAGCTTAGGGCGGAGAGGAACTGAAGCTTTCTTT. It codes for CASSLGRRGTEAFF. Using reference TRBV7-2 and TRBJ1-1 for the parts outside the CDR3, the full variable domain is GAGVSQSPSNKVTEKGKDVELRCDPISGHTALYWYRQSLGQGLEFLIYFQGNSAPDKSGLPSDRFSAERTGGSVSTLTIQRTQQEDSAVYLCASSLGRRGTEAFFGQGTRLTVV.

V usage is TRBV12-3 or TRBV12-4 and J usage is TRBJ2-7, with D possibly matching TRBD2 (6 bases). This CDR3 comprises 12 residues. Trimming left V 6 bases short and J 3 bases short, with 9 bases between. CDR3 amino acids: CASRRDLYEQYF. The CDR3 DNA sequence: TGTGCCAGCAGGCGGGACCTCTACGAGCAGTACTTC.

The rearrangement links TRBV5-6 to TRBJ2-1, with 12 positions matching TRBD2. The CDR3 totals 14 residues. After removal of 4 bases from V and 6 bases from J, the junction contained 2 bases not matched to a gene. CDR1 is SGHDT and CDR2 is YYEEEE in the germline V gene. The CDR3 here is CASSPGLAGNEQFF. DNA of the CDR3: TGTGCCAGCAGCCCGGGACTAGCGGGCAATGAGCAGTTCTTC.

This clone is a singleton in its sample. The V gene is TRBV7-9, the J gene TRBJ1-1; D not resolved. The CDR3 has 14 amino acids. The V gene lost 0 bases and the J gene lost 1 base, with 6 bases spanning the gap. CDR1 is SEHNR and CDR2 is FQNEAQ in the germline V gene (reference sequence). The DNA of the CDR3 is TGTGCCAGCAGCTTAGCTTACTCGAACACTGAAGCTTTCTTT. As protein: CASSLAYSNTEAFF. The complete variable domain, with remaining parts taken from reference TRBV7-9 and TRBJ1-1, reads DTGVSQNPRHKITKRGQNVTFRCDPISEHNRLYWYRQTLGQGPEFLTYFQNEAQLEKSRLLSDRFSAERPKGSFSTLEIQRTEQGDSAMYLCASSLAYSNTEAFFGQGTRLTVV.

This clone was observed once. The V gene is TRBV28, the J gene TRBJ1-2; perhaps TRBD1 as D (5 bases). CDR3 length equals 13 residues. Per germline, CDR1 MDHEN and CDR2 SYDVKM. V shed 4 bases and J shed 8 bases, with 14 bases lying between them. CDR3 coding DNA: TGTGCCAGCAGTTCCCCGGGGGGAGGCGGCTACACCTTC. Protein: CASSSPGGGGYTF.

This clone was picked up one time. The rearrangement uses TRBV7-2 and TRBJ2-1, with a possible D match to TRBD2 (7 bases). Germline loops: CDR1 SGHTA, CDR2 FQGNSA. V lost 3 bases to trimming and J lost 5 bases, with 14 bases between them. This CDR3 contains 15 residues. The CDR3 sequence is CASSLRGTTHNEQFF. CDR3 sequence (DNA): TGTGCCAGCAGCTTGAGGGGGACTACACACAATGAGCAGTTCTTC. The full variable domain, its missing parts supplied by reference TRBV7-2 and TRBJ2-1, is GAGVSQSPSNKVTEKGKDVELRCDPISGHTALYWYRQSLGQGLEFLIYFQGNSAPDKSGLPSDRFSAERTGGSVSTLTIQRTQQEDSAVYLCASSLRGTTHNEQFFGPGTRLTVL.

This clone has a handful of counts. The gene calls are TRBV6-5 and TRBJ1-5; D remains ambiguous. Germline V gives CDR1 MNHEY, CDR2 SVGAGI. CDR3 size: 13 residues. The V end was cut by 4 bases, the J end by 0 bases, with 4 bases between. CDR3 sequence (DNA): TGTGCCAGCAGTTCGGGTAGCAATCAGCCCCAGCATTTT. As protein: CASSSGSNQPQHF.

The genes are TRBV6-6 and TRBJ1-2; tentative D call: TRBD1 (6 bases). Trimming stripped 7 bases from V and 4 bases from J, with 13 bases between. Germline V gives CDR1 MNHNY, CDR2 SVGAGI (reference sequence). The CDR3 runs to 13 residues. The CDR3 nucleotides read TGTGCCAGCAATCCCGGGGGGCTCTATGGCTACACCTTC. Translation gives CASNPGGLYGYTF.

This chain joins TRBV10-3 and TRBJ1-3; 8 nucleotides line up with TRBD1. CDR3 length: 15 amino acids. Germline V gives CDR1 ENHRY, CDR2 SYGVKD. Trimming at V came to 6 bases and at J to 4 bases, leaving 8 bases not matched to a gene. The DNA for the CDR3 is TGTGCCATCAGGGGAGACAGGGGTGGAGGAAACACCATATATTTT. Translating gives CAIRGDRGGGNTIYF.

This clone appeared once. The CDR3 reads CASSWAGETYEQYF. CDR3 bases: TGCGCCAGCAGCTGGGCGGGGGAAACCTACGAGCAGTACTTC. V is TRBV5-1 and J is TRBJ2-7; TRBD2 matches at 7 bases. V shed 3 bases and J 2 bases; nucleotides not matched to a gene: 5. This CDR3 spans 14 amino acids. Germline CDR1 is SGHRS and CDR2 is YFSETQ.

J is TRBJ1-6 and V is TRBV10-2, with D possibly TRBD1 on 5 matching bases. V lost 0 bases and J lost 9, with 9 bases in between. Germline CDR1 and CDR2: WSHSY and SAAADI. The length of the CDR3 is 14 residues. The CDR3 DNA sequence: TGCGCCAGCAGTGAGTCGATAGGGGCTTCACCCCTCCACTTT. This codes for CASSESIGASPLHF.